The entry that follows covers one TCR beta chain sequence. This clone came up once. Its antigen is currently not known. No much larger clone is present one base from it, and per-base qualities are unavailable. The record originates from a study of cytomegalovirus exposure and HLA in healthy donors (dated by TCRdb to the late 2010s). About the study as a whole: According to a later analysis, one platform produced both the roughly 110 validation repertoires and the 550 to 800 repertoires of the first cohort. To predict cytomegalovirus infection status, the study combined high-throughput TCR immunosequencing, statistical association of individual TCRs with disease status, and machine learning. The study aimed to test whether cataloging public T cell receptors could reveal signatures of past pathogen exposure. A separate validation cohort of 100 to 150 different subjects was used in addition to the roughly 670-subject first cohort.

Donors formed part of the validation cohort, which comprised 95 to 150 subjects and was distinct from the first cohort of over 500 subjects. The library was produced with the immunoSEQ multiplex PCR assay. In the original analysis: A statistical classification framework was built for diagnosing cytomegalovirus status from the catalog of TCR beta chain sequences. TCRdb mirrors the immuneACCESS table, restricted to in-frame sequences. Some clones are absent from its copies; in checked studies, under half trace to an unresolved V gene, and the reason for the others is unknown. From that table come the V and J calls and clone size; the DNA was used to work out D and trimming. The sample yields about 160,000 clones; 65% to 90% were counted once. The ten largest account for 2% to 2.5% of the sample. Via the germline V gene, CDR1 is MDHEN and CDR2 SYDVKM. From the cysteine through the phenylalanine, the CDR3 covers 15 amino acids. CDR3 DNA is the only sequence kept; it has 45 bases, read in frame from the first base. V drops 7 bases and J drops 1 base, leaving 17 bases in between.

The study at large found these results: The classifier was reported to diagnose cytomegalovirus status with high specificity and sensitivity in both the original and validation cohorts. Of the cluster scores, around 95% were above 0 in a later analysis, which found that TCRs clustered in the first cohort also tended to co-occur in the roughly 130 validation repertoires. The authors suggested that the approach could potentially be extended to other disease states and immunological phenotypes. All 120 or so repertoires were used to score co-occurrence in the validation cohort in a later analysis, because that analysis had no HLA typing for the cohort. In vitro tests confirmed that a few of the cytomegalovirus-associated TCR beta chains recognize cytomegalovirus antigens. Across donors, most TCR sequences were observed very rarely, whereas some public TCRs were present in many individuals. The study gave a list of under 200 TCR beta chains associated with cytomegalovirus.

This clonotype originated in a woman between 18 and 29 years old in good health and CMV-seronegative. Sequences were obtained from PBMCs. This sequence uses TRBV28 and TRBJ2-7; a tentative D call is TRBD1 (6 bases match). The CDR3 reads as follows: CASTEGGSRSYEQYF. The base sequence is TGTGCCAGCACCGAAGGGGGTAGTAGATCCTACGAGCAGTACTTC.